The source of this TCR beta chain is a study of regulatory T cells in long-lasting Graves disease. Researchers made TCR beta libraries by using iRepertoire HTBI primers and running Arm-PCR on CDR3 regions. A single record per CDR3 protein comes from TCRdb applying MiXCR to the multiplex PCR reads. The sample has 700,000 or so distinct CDR3 sequences, about 32% seen once. Study findings and constraints: No thyroid tissue was studied; the work used peripheral blood only. Few sampled subjects may have lowered accuracy. Persistent patients shared more public clonotypes (under 3,000) than newly diagnosed patients (approximately 960).

Germline-derived CDR1 and CDR2 are SGHAT and FQNNGV. V shed 5 bases and J shed 6 bases, with 16 bases lying between them. CDR3 length equals 15 residues. Time point denoted: persistent/refractory GD, antithyroid drugs over 5 years with positive TRAb. The TCR library used RNA extracted from PBMCs. This clonotype appeared once. Its antigen is undetermined. The sequenced sample was peripheral blood mononuclear cells (PBMCs), obtained when the disease was refractory, from a patient treated with antithyroid drugs. The TCR originated in a female donor with Graves disease. The chain links TRBV11-2 to TRBJ2-2; D possibly corresponds to TRBD1 (5 bases). DNA for the CDR3: TGTGCCAGCAGCGTACAGTGGGGCAGGGCCGGGGAGCTGTTTTTT. This translates into CASSVQWGRAGELFF.